This T cell receptor (beta chain) was recorded in a study of blood T cells in healthy people across ages. Overall study results and limits: Estimates of diversity drawn from one million T cells were considered underestimates.

This clonotype has at least ten counts. Its antigen is not known. PCR was performed a second time for 7 to 11 cycles using a sample-barcoded 5' primer and a J-beta primer mix. One entry per CDR3 protein results from TCRdb running MiXCR on the 5' RACE reads. The sample yields approximately 1,700,000 distinct CDR3 sequences, roughly two fifths seen once. The CDR3 spans 13 residues. CDR1 and CDR2 from the germline V gene are MNHEY and SVGAGI. This TCR was sampled from a human donor in good health. The sample taken for sequencing was blood. The chain combines TRBV6-5 with TRBJ2-7, with no clear D. The CDR3 nucleotides read TGTGCGGTACGAGGCACAACCTCCTACGAGCAGTACTTC. Amino acid sequence: CAVRGTTSYEQYF.